What follows are 15 T cell receptor beta chains derived from one specimen sequenced in a study of post-analysis software for immune sequencing data. Study-level results: About five TRBV segments, including TRBV5-6, TRBV5-1 and TRBV20-1, were more frequent in patients than controls.

Their antigen targets remain unknown. Unique molecular identifiers were built into the TCR beta cDNA libraries. TCRdb itself ran the PCR reads through MiXCR, one entry per CDR3 protein. The sample holds 600,000 to 750,000 distinct CDR3 sequences, approximately 59% seen once. The sample was blood. These receptor sequences come from a girl aged 2 to 9 with multiple sclerosis.

This clonotype was observed a handful of times. Here the CDR3 DNA reads TGTGCCAGAAGGGCATTCGGGCGCATCTACAATGAGCAGTTCTTC. Its translation: CARRAFGRIYNEQFF. This chain connects TRBV6-5 to TRBJ2-1, with D hard to call. Germline V gene lookup returns CDR1 MNHEY and CDR2 SVGAGI. The CDR3 has 15 amino acids. The V and J ends lost 9 bases and 3 bases respectively, with 18 bases between them.

This chain links TRBV5-1 with TRBJ2-5, with D perhaps matching TRBD1 (6 bases). The CDR3 consists of 13 residues. Germline assignment: CDR1 SGHRS and CDR2 YFSETQ. The V end lost 4 bases, the J end lost 4 bases, and 11 bases lay between the germline ends. CDR3 residues: CASSPGAAETQYF. In nucleotides, the CDR3 is TGCGCCAGCAGCCCAGGGGCAGCAGAGACCCAGTACTTC.

The chain is built from TRBV20-1 and TRBJ2-3; TRBD2 agrees at 14 bases. CDR3 length equals 20 residues. The junction had 13 bases not matched to a gene; V was cut back by 0 bases and J by 2 bases. Germline CDR1 and CDR2: DFQATT and SNEGSKA (reference sequence). The CDR3, as DNA: TGCAGTGCTAGAGATCATGGTAGGACTAGCGGGGGGCCCTCCACAGATACGCAGTATTTT. Translating it yields CSARDHGRTSGGPSTDTQYF.

The sample holds a few counts of this clonotype. The chain's CDR3 is CASSLEPGETQYF. The CDR3 nucleotides read TGTGCCAGCAGCTTGGAGCCAGGGGAGACCCAGTACTTC. The chain carries TRBV5-6 and TRBJ2-5; D is possibly TRBD1 (5 bases). V was pared by 0 bases and J by 5 bases, with 8 bases between. CDR3 size: 13 residues. Germline V CDR1 and CDR2: SGHDT, YYEEEE.

The rearrangement uses TRBV5-5 and TRBJ1-2; the D gene is possibly TRBD1 (5 bases). The CDR3 sequence is 14 residues long. The germline V gene encodes CDR1 SGHKS and CDR2 YYEKEE (reference sequence). V lost 4 bases and J lost 3, with 13 bases in between. CDR3 DNA: TGTGCCAGCAGCCCCGCAGCAGGGCACTATGGCTACACCTTC. Translated, it gives CASSPAAGHYGYTF.

The V and J genes are TRBV10-3 and TRBJ2-7; a weak D match, TRBD2 (5 bases). Trimming removed 2 bases from V and 3 bases from J, with 8 bases in between. This CDR3 has 13 amino acids. Per germline, CDR1 ENHRY and CDR2 SYGVKD. Written as DNA, the CDR3 is TGTGCCATCAGTGAGGGACGGGACTACGAGCAGTACTTC. Protein sequence: CAISEGRDYEQYF.

This clonotype was seen a handful of times. The genes are TRBV12-3 or TRBV12-4 and TRBJ2-1; D remains unclear. The V end lost 3 bases, the J end lost 10 bases, and 7 bases lay between the germline ends. This CDR3 is 11 amino acids long. CDR3 nucleotides: TGTGCCAGCAGTTTGAAACAGGAGCAGTTCTTC. It yields the protein CASSLKQEQFF.

The chain carries TRBV20-1 and TRBJ2-5, with 15 bases that match TRBD2. V dropped 8 bases and J dropped 2; count of bases not matched to a gene: 12. Germline values: CDR1 DFQATT, CDR2 SNEGSKA (reference sequence). The length of the CDR3 is 17 residues. The DNA for the CDR3 is TGCAGTCTAGGACTAGCGGGAGGGCCGAGAGGACAAGAGACCCAGTACTTC. This translates into CSLGLAGGPRGQETQYF.

This clonotype came up once. V is TRBV14 and J is TRBJ1-1; D is uncertain. Germline lookup yields CDR1 SGHDN and CDR2 FVKESK. Trimming pared 1 base from V and 8 bases from J, leaving 8 bases between. This CDR3 region has 12 residues. CDR3: CASSQGGVEAFF. The CDR3 DNA follows: TGTGCCAGCAGCCAAGGGGGTGTGGAAGCTTTCTTT.

This chain joins TRBV10-3 and TRBJ2-7; 7 bases are shared with TRBD1. V lost 10 bases, J lost 3 bases, and 6 bases stayed unmatched. Germline CDR1 is ENHRY and CDR2 is SYGVKD. The CDR3 loop spans 12 amino acids. CDR3 nucleotides: TGTGCCACACTTGGGACAGACTACGAGCAGTACTTC. Protein product: CATLGTDYEQYF.

The chain links TRBV25-1 to TRBJ2-1; perhaps TRBD1 as D (6 bases). The ends were cut back, 1 base at V and 8 bases at J, with 18 bases in the middle. CDR1 is MGHDK and CDR2 is SYGVNS in the germline V gene. The CDR3 has 16 amino acids. CDR3 loop: CASSESHRAVFDEQFF. CDR3 bases: TGTGCCAGCAGTGAATCGCACAGGGCTGTATTCGATGAGCAGTTCTTC.

The chain joins TRBV5-1 to TRBJ2-7, with a weak D call TRBD2 (5 bases). The germline V and J ends were trimmed by 6 bases and 7 bases, with 23 bases remaining between them. Germline loops: CDR1 SGHRS, CDR2 YFSETQ. The length of the CDR3 is 15 residues. Written as DNA, the CDR3 is TGCGCCAGCACTTTAGTCCCGGGATCCCCTGGGGAGCAGTACTTC. This sequence encodes CASTLVPGSPGEQYF.

V is TRBV5-1 and J is TRBJ2-5; D not resolved. Germline assignment: CDR1 SGHRS and CDR2 YFSETQ. Between the trimmed V and J ends, which lost 0 bases and 3 bases, there was a span of 6 bases. The CDR3 contains 13 residues. CDR3 in amino acids: CASSLAVEETQYF. CDR3 nucleotides: TGCGCCAGCAGCTTGGCGGTGGAAGAGACCCAGTACTTC. The full variable domain, completed using reference TRBV5-1 and TRBJ2-5, is KAGVTQTPRYLIKTRGQQVTLSCSPISGHRSVSWYQQTPGQGLQFLFEYFSETQRNKGNFPGRFSGRQFSNSRSEMNVSTLELGDSALYLCASSLAVEETQYFGPGTRLLVL.

The chain links TRBV5-1 to TRBJ2-4, with 10 positions matching TRBD1. Germline trimming cut 0 bases from V and 0 bases from J; bases unmatched to any gene: 6. The CDR3 consists of 18 residues. Germline CDR1 is SGHRS and CDR2 is YFSETQ. In DNA, the CDR3 is TGCGCCAGCAGCTTGGCGGGACAGGGGCCGGTAGCCAAAAACATTCAGTACTTC. Amino acid sequence: CASSLAGQGPVAKNIQYF.

This clonotype has just a few counts. J is TRBJ2-1 and V is TRBV27, with D hard to call. The ends were cut back, 3 bases at V and 6 bases at J, with 9 bases in the middle. The CDR3 contains 13 residues. Per germline, CDR1 MNHEY and CDR2 SMNVEV (reference sequence). CDR3 amino acids: CASSFWRSNEQFF. CDR3 in DNA: TGTGCCAGCAGTTTTTGGAGATCCAATGAGCAGTTCTTC.